This record looks at one T cell receptor beta chain sequence and its context. The data originate from a study of CD8 T cells in Susac syndrome. The RNA input was roughly 0.45 to 1 ug, and it was reverse transcribed with random hexamers. Using its own MiXCR run on the immunoSEQ multiplex PCR reads, TCRdb lists one record per CDR3 protein. Of a few hundred thousand distinct CDR3 sequences listed, 95% are singletons. TCR beta was sequenced from blood CD8+ and CD4+ T cells. TEMRA cells were FACS-enriched, and CD8+ and CD4+ T cells were isolated negatively. Germline V gives CDR1 LGHNA, CDR2 YNFKEQ. The CDR3 is 18 residues long. Trimming removed 0 bases from V and 4 bases from J; junction bases left unmatched: 11.

The chain joins TRBV4-2 to TRBJ2-3, with 9 bases that match TRBD2. Sequencing was carried out using CD4+ T cells from PBMCs. The origin of this receptor is a human donor with multiple sclerosis. Here the CDR3 reads CASSQDGGAGGPPDTQYF. In DNA, the CDR3 is TGTGCCAGCAGCCAAGATGGAGGGGCGGGGGGGCCGCCAGATACGCAGTATTTT.